The clone carrying this T cell receptor (beta chain) was seen only a few times. Antigen: not known. The time point is: patch test 3, about 24 weeks after DPC sensitization. Sample treatment: therapeutic diphenylcyclopropenone sensitization with weekly scalp DPC. Ahead of each patch test application, blood was drawn. This sample was included in a study of human T cells and chemical hapten exposure. Study-wide findings and caveats: Relative to controls, expanded TCRs formed significantly more large CDR3 similarity clusters.

Using its own MiXCR run on the RACE reads, TCRdb lists one record per CDR3 protein. The sample records more than 150,000 distinct CDR3 sequences, 24% being singletons. This CDR3 spans 14 amino acids. V was shortened by 0 bases and J by 7 bases, with 7 bases between the two germline ends. The material sequenced was whole blood, taken in connection with sensitization to the hapten diphenylcyclopropenone (DPC). The chain carries TRBV12-3 or TRBV12-4 and TRBJ1-6; D ambiguous. The TCR originated in a woman in her 40s with alopecia areata. Some clones in this sample may be carry-over from other donors' samples. The CDR3, as DNA: TGTGCCAGCAGTTTAGCGTCCGGAAATTCACCCCTCCACTTT. This translates into CASSLASGNSPLHF.